This T cell receptor (beta chain) was sequenced during a study of siplizumab effects on memory and regulatory T cells. Repertoires were generated with immunoSEQ multiplex PCR, while TCRdb's copy carries only in-frame clones and drops some. The data hold 87,000 or so clones, with approximately 90% observed a single time. V was trimmed by 7 bases and J by 1 base, leaving 13 bases between them. The CDR3 length is 14 residues. Germline loops: CDR1 SGHRS, CDR2 YFSETQ. The V gene is TRBV5-1, the J gene TRBJ2-3; D remains unclear. The clonotype originates from a human donor in good health. Sequenced material: CD4+ T cells sorted from blood. The CDR3 loop reads CASGHQERTDTQYF. The CDR3 nucleotides read TGCGCCAGCGGCCACCAAGAGCGCACAGATACGCAGTATTTT.